In this sample, the clone carrying this T cell receptor (beta chain) turned up once. Its cognate antigen is unknown. This sample stems from a study of radiation and T cells in renal cell carcinoma. Whole-study context: Nephrectomy followed 15 Gy stereotactic body radiation by 4 weeks.

Study-level findings and limits: Top tumor clonotypes rose in blood 2 weeks post-radiation, then contracted.

Clones were read by immunoSEQ multiplex PCR, and TCRdb kept only the in-frame ones, dropping some. The sample holds around 94,000 clones, around nine tenths seen once. Time point described: baseline pretreatment blood. Treatment reported: 15 Gy SBRT to primary tumor, nephrectomy 4 weeks later. Serial blood draws occurred at baseline and 2 and 4 weeks post-SBRT. The ends were cut back, 5 bases at V and 0 bases at J, with 10 bases in the middle. CDR3 length: 14 residues. Germline V gene sequence: CDR1 MGHRA, CDR2 YSYEKL. The clonotype comes from a man aged 45 to 65 with renal cell carcinoma. J is TRBJ1-1 and V is TRBV4-1, with no clear D. Specimen: blood, collected from a patient whose treatment included radiotherapy and nephrectomy. The CDR3 coding sequence is TGCGCCAGCAGCAATACAGCTTTGAACACTGAAGCTTTCTTT. This codes for CASSNTALNTEAFF.